Shown below are 15 T cell receptor beta chains from a single sample sequenced in a study of OX40 agonist ivuxolimab in advanced cancers. Data came from immunoSEQ multiplex PCR; TCRdb stores just in-frame clones and leaves some out. The sample consists of roughly 56,000 clones, more than 75% of them appearing once. Specimen: CD4+ or CD8+ T cells sorted from blood, collected in a trial of the OX40 agonist ivuxolimab. Every receptor here comes from an adult with an advanced solid tumor such as melanoma, head and neck, liver or kidney cancer.

The chain uses TRBV20-1 and TRBJ1-2, with TRBD1 matching over 7 bases. CDR3 length equals 11 residues. Trimming at V came to 8 bases and at J to 8 bases, leaving 8 bases not matched to a gene. Germline-derived CDR1 and CDR2 are DFQATT and SNEGSKA (reference sequence). CDR3 bases: TGCAGTTATACAGGGGTTGGGGGCTACACCTTC. Translation gives CSYTGVGGYTF.

Worth noting for this clone: The same CDR3 can be traced to other DNA sequences in this sample. The V and J genes are TRBV6-6 and TRBJ2-2, with a possible D match to TRBD1 (5 bases). Germline V gene sequence: CDR1 MNHNY, CDR2 SVGAGI (reference sequence). The CDR3 runs to 14 residues. V dropped 6 bases and J dropped 4 bases, with 12 bases sitting between them. The CDR3 DNA follows: TGTGCCAGCAGGCAAGGGGCCGGCACCGGGGAGCTGTTTTTT. Translated: CASRQGAGTGELFF.

V gene TRBV5-8 combines with J gene TRBJ1-5; D not certain. The CDR3 runs to 14 residues. Germline V gene data show CDR1 as SGHTS and CDR2 as YDEGEE. V dropped 0 bases and J dropped 7 bases, with 11 bases sitting between them. CDR3 DNA sequence: TGTGCCAGCAGCTTGGCGCAGGCAGAACAGCCCCAGCATTTT. The encoded protein is CASSLAQAEQPQHF.

The CDR3 loop reads CASSSAGLGYYEQYF. The CDR3 bases are TGTGCCAGCAGCTCGGCGGGGCTTGGGTACTACGAGCAGTACTTC. The chain combines TRBV5-4 with TRBJ2-7; D perhaps matches TRBD2 (6 bases). The length of the CDR3 is 15 residues. V lost 3 bases and J lost 3, with 16 bases in between. Germline values: CDR1 SGHNT, CDR2 YYREEE (reference sequence).

This chain uses TRBV29-1 with TRBJ1-2; 7 bases map to TRBD1. Germline V gene sequence: CDR1 SQVTM, CDR2 ANQGSEA. This CDR3 is built from 12 residues. Trimming took 7 bases from V and 2 from J; bases not matched to a gene: 4. CDR3: CSGSQGNYGYTF. In DNA, the CDR3 is TGCAGCGGCTCACAGGGGAACTATGGCTACACCTTC.

CDR3 in amino acids: CSGVVKDTQYF. The CDR3 nucleotides read TGCAGTGGCGTAGTAAAAGATACGCAGTATTTT. J is TRBJ2-3 and V is TRBV20-1; the D is unclear. Germline V gene data show CDR1 as DFQATT and CDR2 as SNEGSKA (reference sequence). V was cut by 7 bases and J by 5 bases, with 10 bases left in between. This CDR3 contains 11 residues.

V gene TRBV11-3 combines with J gene TRBJ2-7; the D gene is possibly TRBD2 (5 bases). This CDR3 spans 14 amino acids. V lost 3 bases and J 2 bases, leaving 11 bases between the germline ends. Germline CDR1 and CDR2: SGHNT and YENEEA. CDR3 nucleotide sequence: TGTGCCAGCAGCTTGAACGGGGTAGCCTACGAGCAGTACTTC. Translating it yields CASSLNGVAYEQYF.

DNA for the CDR3: TGCAGCGTTGAGCTGGGCGGGGGGTTCCAAGAGACCCAGTACTTC. Translating gives CSVELGGGFQETQYF. V gene TRBV29-1 combines with J gene TRBJ2-5; 8 bases align to TRBD2. CDR3 length: 15 residues. Germline CDR1 is SQVTM and CDR2 is ANQGSEA. Trimming removed 3 bases from V and 1 base from J; junction bases left unmatched: 7.

The chain has TRBV6-5 and TRBJ2-2; maybe TRBD2 (7 bases). The CDR3 length is 13 residues. With 8 bases removed from V and 8 bases from J, the gap between germline ends came to 15 bases. Looked up from germline, CDR1 is MNHEY and CDR2 is SVGAGI. The CDR3 sequence is CASRGAMGGELFF. In DNA, the CDR3 is TGTGCCAGCCGGGGGGCCATGGGAGGGGAGCTGTTTTTT.

The rearrangement uses TRBV7-3 and TRBJ2-3; perhaps TRBD1 as D (6 bases). From germline, CDR1 is SGHTA and CDR2 FQGTGA. V lost 4 bases to trimming and J lost 10 bases, with 21 bases between them. The CDR3 spans 15 residues. Here the CDR3 reads CASSSGPSLGAAQYF. CDR3 bases: TGTGCCAGCAGCTCGGGACCCAGCCTGGGGGCCGCGCAGTATTTT.

The table lists this clone with a count of one. The chain carries TRBV28 and TRBJ2-2; a weak D match, TRBD1 (5 bases). CDR3 length: 18 amino acids. Germline CDR1 is MDHEN and CDR2 is SYDVKM. V lost 4 bases and J 5 bases, leaving 23 bases between the germline ends. CDR3 protein: CASSSPARVSRRTGELFF. CDR3 DNA: TGTGCCAGCAGTTCCCCGGCCAGGGTCTCCCGTCGGACCGGGGAGCTGTTTTTT.

The chain has TRBV30 and TRBJ1-1; D may be TRBD1 (5 bases). Trimming removed 0 bases at V and 8 bases at J, with 7 bases between. CDR1 GTSNPN and CDR2 SVGIG come from the germline V gene (reference sequence). The CDR3 is 11 amino acids. DNA for the CDR3: TGTGCCTGGAGTGTGTCAGGGGAAGCTTTCTTT. It encodes CAWSVSGEAFF.

The V call is TRBV30, the J call TRBJ1-1; TRBD1 matches at 9 bases. Germline V CDR1 and CDR2: GTSNPN, SVGIG (reference sequence). This CDR3 has 16 amino acids. Trimming removed 3 bases from V and 4 bases from J; junction bases left unmatched: 12. CDR3 protein: CAWSPGQGKGGTEAFF. CDR3 coding DNA: TGTGCCTGGAGCCCGGGACAGGGAAAGGGGGGCACTGAAGCTTTCTTT.

J is TRBJ1-2 and V is TRBV30, with 9 nucleotides matching TRBD1. This CDR3 contains 13 residues. Unmatched junction bases numbered 5, after V lost 2 bases and J lost 7 bases. Germline V gene sequence: CDR1 GTSNPN, CDR2 SVGIG (reference sequence). The CDR3 loop is CAWSQQGAGGYTF. The CDR3 DNA follows: TGTGCCTGGAGTCAACAGGGGGCGGGTGGCTACACCTTC.

The chain uses TRBV19 and TRBJ1-2, with 8 bases identical to TRBD1. The CDR3 spans 15 residues. J gave up 8 bases and V 4 bases, and 12 bases lay outside the gene matches. Germline V gene sequence: CDR1 LNHDA, CDR2 SQIVND (reference sequence). The CDR3 region is CASSTPGGYRGGYTF. The CDR3 DNA follows: TGTGCCAGTAGTACCCCAGGGGGCTATAGAGGAGGCTACACCTTC. Full variable domain (remainder filled in from reference TRBV19 and TRBJ1-2): DGGITQSPKYLFRKEGQNVTLSCEQNLNHDAMYWYRQDPGQGLRLIYYSQIVNDFQKGDIAEGYSVSREKKESFPLTVTSAQKNPTAFYLCASSTPGGYRGGYTFGSGTRLTVV.